This TCR beta chain was recovered during a study of OX40 agonist ivuxolimab in advanced cancers. Generated by immunoSEQ multiplex PCR, the TCRdb table keeps only in-frame clones and is missing some. The table has 36,000 or so clones, 81% seen once; the top ten hold about 20%. This CDR3 region has 16 residues. The ends lost 2 bases at V and 0 bases at J; junction bases unmatched: 6. The germline gives CDR1 SGHAT, CDR2 FQNNGV. The sample here was CD4+ or CD8+ T cells sorted from blood, taken in a trial of the OX40 agonist ivuxolimab. The origin of this receptor is an adult with an advanced solid tumor such as melanoma, head and neck, liver or kidney cancer. The chain joins TRBV11-2 to TRBJ1-2; 7 bases map to TRBD1. CDR3 nucleotide sequence: TGTGCCAGCAGCTTAAATCAAGGACAGGCTAACTATGGCTACACCTTC. This gives the protein CASSLNQGQANYGYTF. Using reference TRBV11-2 and TRBJ1-2 for the parts outside the CDR3, the full variable domain is EAGVAQSPRYKIIEKRQSVAFWCNPISGHATLYWYQQILGQGPKLLIQFQNNGVVDDSQLPKDRFSAERLKGVDSTLKIQPAKLEDSAVYLCASSLNQGQANYGYTFGSGTRLTVV.